This is a list of T cell receptor beta chains from one sample in a study of blood T cell repertoires in COVID-19. TCRdb keeps only in-frame clones here, not all; method: immunoSEQ multiplex PCR. This sample yields 350,000 or so clones, of which around 83% are seen a single time; about 3% belongs to the top ten. Sequenced: peripheral blood. The receptors here all came from a man aged 30 to 45 with active or convalescent COVID-19. Each CDR3 is given with its conserved first and last residue. The order of the fields is clone size, CDR3 length, V gene, D gene, J gene, CDR3 protein, CDR3 DNA. D genes are given only for firm matches. Size values are once, few and many counts, or a class for expanded clones, and some rows have none.

clone size: NA
CDR3 length: 11
V gene: TRBV30
D gene: NA
J gene: TRBJ2-7
CDR3 protein: CAWSAGYEQYF
CDR3 DNA: TGTGCCTGGAGTGCCGGGTACGAGCAGTACTTC

clone size: NA
CDR3 length: 15
V gene: TRBV5-8
D gene: NA
J gene: TRBJ2-7
CDR3 protein: CASSLVHGTAYEQYF
CDR3 DNA: TGTGCCAGCAGCTTGGTCCATGGCACAGCCTACGAGCAGTACTTC

clone size: NA
CDR3 length: 13
V gene: TRBV6-5
D gene: NA
J gene: TRBJ2-7
CDR3 protein: CASRLQGPYEQYF
CDR3 DNA: TGTGCCAGCAGATTGCAGGGGCCCTACGAGCAGTACTTC

clone size: NA
CDR3 length: 15
V gene: TRBV6-5
D gene: TRBD1
J gene: TRBJ2-1
CDR3 protein: CASIKTGGSYNEQFF
CDR3 DNA: TGTGCCAGCATTAAAACAGGGGGCTCCTACAATGAGCAGTTCTTC

clone size: NA
CDR3 length: 15
V gene: TRBV6-5
D gene: TRBD1
J gene: TRBJ2-3
CDR3 protein: CASRPPGTATDTQYF
CDR3 DNA: TGTGCCAGCAGGCCCCCCGGGACAGCCACAGATACGCAGTATTTT

clone size: NA
CDR3 length: 15
V gene: TRBV28
D gene: TRBD1
J gene: TRBJ2-3
CDR3 protein: CASSLETGGLDTQYF
CDR3 DNA: TGTGCCAGCAGTTTGGAGACAGGGGGCCTAGATACGCAGTATTTT

clone size: NA
CDR3 length: 14
V gene: TRBV13
D gene: TRBD1
J gene: TRBJ1-4
CDR3 protein: CASSLAQGGEKLFF
CDR3 DNA: TGTGCCAGCAGCTTAGCACAGGGGGGCGAAAAACTGTTTTTT

clone size: NA
CDR3 length: 14
V gene: TRBV9
D gene: NA
J gene: TRBJ2-3
CDR3 protein: CASSVSGSTDTQYF
CDR3 DNA: TGTGCCAGCAGCGTTAGCGGCAGCACAGATACGCAGTATTTT

clone size: NA
CDR3 length: 14
V gene: TRBV19
D gene: NA
J gene: TRBJ1-4
CDR3 protein: CASSIYTGQEKLFF
CDR3 DNA: TGTGCCAGTAGTATATATACAGGGCAAGAAAAACTGTTTTTT

clone size: NA
CDR3 length: 15
V gene: TRBV5-1
D gene: NA
J gene: TRBJ2-2
CDR3 protein: CASSLGLANTGELFF
CDR3 DNA: TGCGCCAGCAGCTTGGGACTAGCGAACACCGGGGAGCTGTTTTTT

clone size: many
CDR3 length: 15
V gene: TRBV2
D gene: TRBD1
J gene: TRBJ2-3
CDR3 protein: CASSTGTGYTDTQYF
CDR3 DNA: TGTGCCAGCAGTACCGGGACAGGGTACACAGATACGCAGTATTTT

clone size: NA
CDR3 length: 12
V gene: TRBV28
D gene: NA
J gene: TRBJ1-5
CDR3 protein: CASRGSNQPQHF
CDR3 DNA: TGTGCCAGCAGGGGCTCCAATCAGCCCCAGCATTTT

clone size: NA
CDR3 length: 17
V gene: TRBV19
D gene: TRBD1
J gene: TRBJ1-6
CDR3 protein: CASTIRHGTGNNSPLHF
CDR3 DNA: TGTGCCAGTACTATACGTCACGGGACAGGCAATAATTCACCCCTCCACTTT

clone size: NA
CDR3 length: 17
V gene: TRBV7-8
D gene: TRBD2
J gene: TRBJ2-5
CDR3 protein: CASSFDRASGHQETQYF
CDR3 DNA: TGTGCCAGCAGCTTCGACAGAGCTAGCGGGCATCAAGAGACCCAGTACTTC

clone size: once
CDR3 length: 14
V gene: TRBV6-6
D gene: TRBD2
J gene: TRBJ2-5
CDR3 protein: CASSYSGNQETQYF
CDR3 DNA: TGTGCCAGCAGTTATAGCGGGAACCAAGAGACCCAGTACTTC

clone size: few
CDR3 length: 17
V gene: TRBV19
D gene: NA
J gene: TRBJ1-5
CDR3 protein: CASSSGPGALSNQPQHF
CDR3 DNA: TGTGCCAGTAGTAGCGGGCCAGGGGCGCTTAGCAATCAGCCCCAGCATTTT

clone size: few
CDR3 length: 16
V gene: TRBV7-3
D gene: TRBD2
J gene: TRBJ2-1
CDR3 protein: CASSATSGIRTAEQFF
CDR3 DNA: TGTGCCAGCAGCGCGACTAGCGGGATCAGAACCGCTGAGCAGTTCTTC

clone size: NA
CDR3 length: 18
V gene: TRBV12-5
D gene: NA
J gene: TRBJ2-7
CDR3 protein: CASGLVLSGVLSSYEQYF
CDR3 DNA: TGTGCTAGTGGTTTGGTGCTATCGGGAGTTCTGAGCTCCTACGAGCAGTACTTC